This TCR beta chain was captured by sequencing in a study of blood T cell repertoires in COVID-19. Study context: Sites in the United States, Italy and Spain provided acute and convalescent COVID-19 samples. T cells, B-cell-depleted T cells, or PBMCs provided the cDNA or gDNA that served as material.

Original processing notes: From reference gene primer amplification, estimates of nucleated cell counts were derived. Generated by immunoSEQ multiplex PCR, the TCRdb table keeps only in-frame clones and is missing some. That table gives V, J and clone size, and the DNA gave D and trimming. The sample yields some 230,000 clones, about 80% seen once. Germline CDR1 and CDR2: MNHEY and SVGAGI. Trimming at V came to 6 bases and at J to 3 bases, leaving 8 bases not matched to a gene. The CDR3 contains 15 residues. The J gene is TRBJ1-1, the V gene TRBV6-5; 9 nucleotides align to TRBD1. This TCR derives from a woman aged 60-70 years with acute or convalescent COVID-19. Sequencing input: peripheral blood. CDR3: CASSSTDRGYTEAFF. DNA of the CDR3: TGTGCCAGCAGCTCCACTGACAGGGGGTACACTGAAGCTTTCTTT.